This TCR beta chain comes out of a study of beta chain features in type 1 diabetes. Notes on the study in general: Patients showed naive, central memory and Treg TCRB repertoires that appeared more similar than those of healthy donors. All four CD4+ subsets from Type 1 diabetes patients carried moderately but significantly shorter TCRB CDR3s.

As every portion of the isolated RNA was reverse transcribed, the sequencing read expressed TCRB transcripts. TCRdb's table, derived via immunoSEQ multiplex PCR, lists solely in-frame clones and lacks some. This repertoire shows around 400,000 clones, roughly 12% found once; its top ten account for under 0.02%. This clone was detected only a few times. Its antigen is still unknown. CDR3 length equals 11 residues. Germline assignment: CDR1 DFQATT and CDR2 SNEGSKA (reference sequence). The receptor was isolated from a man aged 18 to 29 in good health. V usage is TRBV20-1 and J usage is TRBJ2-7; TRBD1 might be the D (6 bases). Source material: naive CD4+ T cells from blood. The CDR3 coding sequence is TGCACCGGACAGCTTGACTACGAGCAGTACTTC. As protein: CTGQLDYEQYF.